This T cell receptor beta chain was identified during a study of shared clonotypes between healthy human individuals. Study-wide results and limits: Researchers sampled blood only, noting tissue repertoires likely differ. Rarefaction indicated that sorted-subset sequencing remained incomplete although depth was large. Compared with memory subsets, naive subsets generally had larger estimated richness.

Using immunoSEQ multiplex PCR, the repertoire was profiled, and TCRdb retains in-frame clones only, with some absent. The sample holds millions of clones, 90% to 95% seen once. Concerning this clone itself: Its matching antigen is unknown.

CDR1 is SGHTA, CDR2 FQGNSA, per germline. CDR3 length: 15 amino acids. The V segment lost 5 bases and the J segment 6 bases; nucleotides outside the gene matches: 8. The sequence came from a man younger than 35 in good health. V and J are TRBV7-2 and TRBJ2-2, with 8 nucleotides matching TRBD1. The sample comprised naive CD4+ T cells sorted from blood. Subset in this sample: CD45RA+ positively selected. The CDR3 DNA sequence: TGTGCCAGCAGCCCTAGACAGGGGAGCCCCGGGGAGCTGTTTTTT. Its protein is CASSPRQGSPGELFF.